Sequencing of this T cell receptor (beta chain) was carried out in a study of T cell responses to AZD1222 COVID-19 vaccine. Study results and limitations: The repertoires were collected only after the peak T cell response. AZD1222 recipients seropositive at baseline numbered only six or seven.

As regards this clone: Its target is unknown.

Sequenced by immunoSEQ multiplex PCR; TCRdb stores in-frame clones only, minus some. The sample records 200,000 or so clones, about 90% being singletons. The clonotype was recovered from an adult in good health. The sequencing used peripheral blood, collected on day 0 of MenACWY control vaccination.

Here the CDR3 DNA reads TGTGCCAGCTATTATGGGGGGGATCCGTCTGGAAACACCATATATTTT. The encoded protein is CASYYGGDPSGNTIYF. V gene TRBV7-3 combines with J gene TRBJ1-3; D might be TRBD1 (5 bases). V was clipped by 8 bases and J by 1 base, with 18 bases between them. Germline CDR1 SGHTA, CDR2 FQGTGA. CDR3 length: 16 amino acids.